These T cell receptor beta chains were read from a single sample in a study of naive and memory T cell subsets. TCRdb reanalysed the UMI-ligation and nested PCR reads using MiXCR and keeps one entry per CDR3 protein. In the table there are some 110,000 distinct CDR3 sequences, more than 12% of which are singletons. Sequencing was carried out using naive CD8+ T cells from blood. These receptor sequences come from a human donor in good health. CDR3s include the opening cysteine and the closing phenylalanine or tryptophan. Each record gives: clone size, V gene, J gene, D gene, CDR3 DNA, CDR3 protein. The D gene is left open where the match is weak. Size is omitted from some rows. Given values are once, few, many or a class for expanded clones.

clone size: many
V gene: TRBV12-3/TRBV12-4
J gene: TRBJ2-3
D gene: -
CDR3 DNA: TGTGCCAGCAGTGCCGGGATACAGGCAGATACGCAGTATTTT
CDR3 protein: CASSAGIQADTQYF

clone size: few
V gene: TRBV24-1
J gene: TRBJ2-5
D gene: -
CDR3 DNA: TGTGCCACCAGTGATGGGACCTACCAAGAGACCCAGTACTTC
CDR3 protein: CATSDGTYQETQYF

clone size: -
V gene: TRBV7-3
J gene: TRBJ2-3
D gene: -
CDR3 DNA: TGTGCCAGCAGCCACAGCACTAGCACAGATACGCAGTATTTT
CDR3 protein: CASSHSTSTDTQYF

clone size: -
V gene: TRBV12-3/TRBV12-4
J gene: TRBJ2-7
D gene: TRBD2
CDR3 DNA: TGTGCCAGCAGTTTCCAGTCGGGGGAGGGCCCGGGGGAGCAGTACTTC
CDR3 protein: CASSFQSGEGPGEQYF

clone size: many
V gene: TRBV10-3
J gene: TRBJ2-3
D gene: TRBD1
CDR3 DNA: TGTGCCATCAACCAACAGGGGGCCTTTTTCACAGATACGCAGTATTTT
CDR3 protein: CAINQQGAFFTDTQYF

clone size: few
V gene: TRBV25-1
J gene: TRBJ1-2
D gene: -
CDR3 DNA: TGTGCCAGCAGTGAAACAGGCCTAGGGAGGGGCTACACCTTC
CDR3 protein: CASSETGLGRGYTF

clone size: -
V gene: TRBV10-3
J gene: TRBJ2-1
D gene: TRBD1
CDR3 DNA: TGTGCCATCAGCCCCGGACAGGGGAAAAAATACAATGAGCAGTTCTTC
CDR3 protein: CAISPGQGKKYNEQFF

clone size: -
V gene: TRBV2
J gene: TRBJ2-1
D gene: TRBD2
CDR3 DNA: TGTGCCAGCAGCCCTGACACTAGCGGATTATACAATGAGCAGTTCTTC
CDR3 protein: CASSPDTSGLYNEQFF

clone size: few
V gene: TRBV29-1
J gene: TRBJ1-1
D gene: -
CDR3 DNA: TGCAGCGTTGGGCGGGTAACGTCGGCTGAAGCTTTCTTT
CDR3 protein: CSVGRVTSAEAFF

clone size: -
V gene: TRBV5-8
J gene: TRBJ1-6
D gene: -
CDR3 DNA: TGTGCCAGCCATTCACCCCTCCACTTT
CDR3 protein: CASHSPLHF

clone size: few
V gene: TRBV18
J gene: TRBJ2-5
D gene: -
CDR3 DNA: TGTGCCAGCTCACCACCGACAAATTACCAAGAGACCCAGTACTTC
CDR3 protein: CASSPPTNYQETQYF

clone size: once
V gene: TRBV19
J gene: TRBJ2-7
D gene: TRBD1
CDR3 DNA: TGTGCCAGTAGTATTGGACCGGGACAGGGGTCCTACGAGCAGTACTTC
CDR3 protein: CASSIGPGQGSYEQYF

clone size: -
V gene: TRBV6-2/TRBV6-3
J gene: TRBJ2-7
D gene: -
CDR3 DNA: TGTGCCAGCAGAAGGGACGAGCCCTACGAGCAGTACTTC
CDR3 protein: CASRRDEPYEQYF

clone size: few
V gene: TRBV24-1
J gene: TRBJ2-1
D gene: -
CDR3 DNA: TGTGCCACCAGTGACAGGGGGGAAAATGAGCAGTTCTTC
CDR3 protein: CATSDRGENEQFF

clone size: -
V gene: TRBV5-1
J gene: TRBJ2-7
D gene: -
CDR3 DNA: TGCGCCAGCAGCCCGACGTGGGGGTCCTACGAGCAGTACTTC
CDR3 protein: CASSPTWGSYEQYF

clone size: many
V gene: TRBV20-1
J gene: TRBJ2-7
D gene: TRBD2
CDR3 DNA: TGCAGTGCTAGTAATCTAGCGGGGCCATTGTACGAGCAGTACTTC
CDR3 protein: CSASNLAGPLYEQYF

clone size: many
V gene: TRBV4-3
J gene: TRBJ2-2
D gene: -
CDR3 DNA: TGCGCCAGCAGCCAAGATCGGTACCTAGAGGGGGGGGAGCTGTTTTTT
CDR3 protein: CASSQDRYLEGGELFF

clone size: many
V gene: TRBV4-3
J gene: TRBJ2-1
D gene: TRBD2
CDR3 DNA: TGCGCCAGCAGGCCTCGGGGGACTAGCGGGGATGAGCAGTTCTTC
CDR3 protein: CASRPRGTSGDEQFF

clone size: few
V gene: TRBV6-2/TRBV6-3
J gene: TRBJ2-7
D gene: -
CDR3 DNA: TGTGCCAGCAGTCCCCCAGCTCCCGAGCAGTACTTC
CDR3 protein: CASSPPAPEQYF

clone size: -
V gene: TRBV5-5
J gene: TRBJ1-4
D gene: TRBD1
CDR3 DNA: TGTGCCAGCAGCTTGTCCGGGACAGGCCATGAAAAACTGTTTTTT
CDR3 protein: CASSLSGTGHEKLFF

clone size: few
V gene: TRBV5-1
J gene: TRBJ1-1
D gene: -
CDR3 DNA: TGCGCCAGCAGCTTGTCTCTGGGTGGGTTTGGGACTGAAGCTTTCTTT
CDR3 protein: CASSLSLGGFGTEAFF

clone size: -
V gene: TRBV2
J gene: TRBJ2-1
D gene: TRBD2
CDR3 DNA: TGTGCCACTCCGGGGGCGGGAGGTTTTCTGTCCTACAATGAGCAGTTCTTC
CDR3 protein: CATPGAGGFLSYNEQFF

clone size: once
V gene: TRBV6-1
J gene: TRBJ2-2
D gene: -
CDR3 DNA: TGTGCCAGCAGTGAAGCAGGAACCGGGGAGCTGTTTTTT
CDR3 protein: CASSEAGTGELFF

clone size: -
V gene: TRBV29-1
J gene: TRBJ1-1
D gene: -
CDR3 DNA: TGCAGCGTTGGTTTTGGATTGAACACTGAAGCTTTCTTT
CDR3 protein: CSVGFGLNTEAFF

clone size: -
V gene: TRBV10-3
J gene: TRBJ2-3
D gene: -
CDR3 DNA: TGTGCCATCAGTCAGGGGAGCACAGATACGCAGTATTTT
CDR3 protein: CAISQGSTDTQYF

clone size: many
V gene: TRBV12-3/TRBV12-4
J gene: TRBJ1-1
D gene: TRBD1
CDR3 DNA: TGTGCCAGCAGTCTGACAGGACAGGGGCCCACTGAAGCTTTCTTT
CDR3 protein: CASSLTGQGPTEAFF

clone size: few
V gene: TRBV6-2/TRBV6-3
J gene: TRBJ2-1
D gene: TRBD2
CDR3 DNA: TGTGCCGGGAGCGGGAGCTCCTACAATGAGCAGTTCTTC
CDR3 protein: CAGSGSSYNEQFF

clone size: many
V gene: TRBV4-2
J gene: TRBJ1-6
D gene: -
CDR3 DNA: TGTGCCAGCACCTTAGGCGGTGAACACTCACCCCTCCACTTT
CDR3 protein: CASTLGGEHSPLHF

clone size: many
V gene: TRBV5-1
J gene: TRBJ1-1
D gene: TRBD1
CDR3 DNA: TGCGCCAGCAGCTGGACAGGGGGGAATGAAGCTTTCTTT
CDR3 protein: CASSWTGGNEAFF

clone size: -
V gene: TRBV2
J gene: TRBJ2-7
D gene: TRBD2
CDR3 DNA: TGTGCCAGCGGGGGGAGGGGCGGGTACGAGCAGTACTTC
CDR3 protein: CASGGRGGYEQYF

clone size: few
V gene: TRBV12-3/TRBV12-4
J gene: TRBJ2-5
D gene: -
CDR3 DNA: TGTGCCAGCAGTTTCGGTGGGGCCCGAGGGACCCAGTACTTC
CDR3 protein: CASSFGGARGTQYF

clone size: -
V gene: TRBV4-3
J gene: TRBJ2-1
D gene: -
CDR3 DNA: TGCGCCAGCAGCCAAGCGTCGGGTCAGGGGCGCAGTGAGCAGTTCTTC
CDR3 protein: CASSQASGQGRSEQFF

clone size: -
V gene: TRBV7-2
J gene: TRBJ2-3
D gene: TRBD2
CDR3 DNA: TGTGCCAGCAGCTCCGGACTAGCGGGGGGCACAGATACGCAGTATTTT
CDR3 protein: CASSSGLAGGTDTQYF

clone size: few
V gene: TRBV29-1
J gene: TRBJ2-7
D gene: -
CDR3 DNA: TGCAGCGTTTCCCCGGACTTCTCCTACGAGCAGTACTTC
CDR3 protein: CSVSPDFSYEQYF

clone size: -
V gene: TRBV20-1
J gene: TRBJ2-4
D gene: TRBD2
CDR3 DNA: TGCAGTGCTAATGGAGCGGGAGATTCATACGCCAAAAACATTCAGTACTTC
CDR3 protein: CSANGAGDSYAKNIQYF

clone size: few
V gene: TRBV12-3/TRBV12-4
J gene: TRBJ2-2
D gene: -
CDR3 DNA: TGTGCCAGCAGCGACCCCCCGCGGGGCCCGAACACCGGGGAGCTGTTTTTT
CDR3 protein: CASSDPPRGPNTGELFF

clone size: -
V gene: TRBV7-2
J gene: TRBJ2-7
D gene: -
CDR3 DNA: TGTGCCAGCAGCTTCCTGAAGTACGAGCAGTACTTC
CDR3 protein: CASSFLKYEQYF

clone size: -
V gene: TRBV7-9
J gene: TRBJ2-7
D gene: -
CDR3 DNA: TGTGCCAGCAGCCCATCCACCGCCTACGAGCAGTACTTC
CDR3 protein: CASSPSTAYEQYF

clone size: few
V gene: TRBV27
J gene: TRBJ1-3
D gene: -
CDR3 DNA: TGTGCCAGCAGTTCCTACCTCCAGGGCTCTGGAAACACCATATATTTT
CDR3 protein: CASSSYLQGSGNTIYF

clone size: many
V gene: TRBV11-2
J gene: TRBJ2-7
D gene: TRBD1
CDR3 DNA: TGTGCCAGCAGCTTGGGGACAGGGCCCGGCGAGCAGTACTTC
CDR3 protein: CASSLGTGPGEQYF

clone size: -
V gene: TRBV29-1
J gene: TRBJ1-2
D gene: -
CDR3 DNA: TGCAGCGTTCCGGGTACTAACTATGGCTACACCTTC
CDR3 protein: CSVPGTNYGYTF

clone size: -
V gene: TRBV20-1
J gene: TRBJ2-7
D gene: -
CDR3 DNA: TGCAGTGCTGAAGACGACCGGGGGAACTACGAGCAGTACTTC
CDR3 protein: CSAEDDRGNYEQYF

clone size: few
V gene: TRBV13
J gene: TRBJ2-1
D gene: TRBD2
CDR3 DNA: TGTGCCAGCACACCGGGGGGTTCCGATGAGCAGTTCTTC
CDR3 protein: CASTPGGSDEQFF

clone size: few
V gene: TRBV19
J gene: TRBJ1-2
D gene: TRBD1
CDR3 DNA: TGTGCCAGTAGTTGGACAGGTGAAAACTATGGCTACACCTTC
CDR3 protein: CASSWTGENYGYTF

clone size: few
V gene: TRBV12-3/TRBV12-4
J gene: TRBJ2-1
D gene: -
CDR3 DNA: TGTGCCAGCAGTTTAGGTGGGGGTTACAATGAGCAGTTCTTC
CDR3 protein: CASSLGGGYNEQFF